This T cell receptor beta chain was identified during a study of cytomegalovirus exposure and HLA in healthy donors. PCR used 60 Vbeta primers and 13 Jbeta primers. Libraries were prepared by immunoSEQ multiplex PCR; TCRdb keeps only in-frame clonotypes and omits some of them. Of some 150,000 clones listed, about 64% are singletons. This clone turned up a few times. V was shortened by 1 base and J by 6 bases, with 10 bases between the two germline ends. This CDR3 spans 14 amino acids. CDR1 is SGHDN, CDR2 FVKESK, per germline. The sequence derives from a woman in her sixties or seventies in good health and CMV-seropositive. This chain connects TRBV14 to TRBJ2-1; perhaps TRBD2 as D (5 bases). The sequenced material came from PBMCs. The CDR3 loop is CASSQVTGINEQFF. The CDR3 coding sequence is TGTGCCAGCAGCCAAGTTACGGGAATCAATGAGCAGTTCTTC.